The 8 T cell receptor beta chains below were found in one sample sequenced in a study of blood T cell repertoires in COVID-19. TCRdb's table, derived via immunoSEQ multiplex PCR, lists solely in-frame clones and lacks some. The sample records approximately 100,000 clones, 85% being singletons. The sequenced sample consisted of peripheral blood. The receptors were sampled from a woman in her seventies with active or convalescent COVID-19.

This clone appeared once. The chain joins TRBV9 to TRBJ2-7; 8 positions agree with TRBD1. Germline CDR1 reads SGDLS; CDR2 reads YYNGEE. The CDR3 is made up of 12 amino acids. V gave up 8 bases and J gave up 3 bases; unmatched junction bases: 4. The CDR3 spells CARLGQGYEQYF. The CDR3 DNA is TGTGCCAGATTAGGACAGGGCTACGAGCAGTACTTC.

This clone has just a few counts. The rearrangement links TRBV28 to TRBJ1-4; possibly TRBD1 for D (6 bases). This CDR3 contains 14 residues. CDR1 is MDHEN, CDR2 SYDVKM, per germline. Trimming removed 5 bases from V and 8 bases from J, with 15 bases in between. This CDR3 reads CASSLGGGEEKLFF. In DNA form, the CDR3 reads TGTGCCAGCAGTCTGGGCGGGGGCGAAGAAAAACTGTTTTTT.

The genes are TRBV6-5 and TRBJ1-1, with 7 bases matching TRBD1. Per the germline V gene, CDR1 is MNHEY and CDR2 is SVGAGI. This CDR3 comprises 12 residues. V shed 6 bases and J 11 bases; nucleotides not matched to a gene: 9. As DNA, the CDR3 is TGTGCCAGCAGCAGCTCGAAGGGGGCTGCTTTCTTT. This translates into CASSSSKGAAFF.

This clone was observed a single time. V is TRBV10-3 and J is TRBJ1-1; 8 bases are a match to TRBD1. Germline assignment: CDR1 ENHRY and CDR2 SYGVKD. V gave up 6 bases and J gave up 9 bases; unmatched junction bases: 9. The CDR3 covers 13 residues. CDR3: CAISEPPGGKAFF. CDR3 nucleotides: TGTGCCATCAGCGAACCCCCAGGGGGCAAAGCTTTCTTT.

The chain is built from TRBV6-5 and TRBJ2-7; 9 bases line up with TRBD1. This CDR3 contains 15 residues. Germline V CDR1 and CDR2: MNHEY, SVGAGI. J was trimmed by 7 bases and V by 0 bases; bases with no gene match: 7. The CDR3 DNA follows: TGTGCCAGCAGTTACTCGGGACAGGGCAAAGGGGAGCAGTACTTC. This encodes CASSYSGQGKGEQYF.

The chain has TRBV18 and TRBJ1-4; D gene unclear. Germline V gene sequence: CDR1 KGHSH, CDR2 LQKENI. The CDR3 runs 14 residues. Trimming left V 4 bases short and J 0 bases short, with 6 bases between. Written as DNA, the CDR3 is TGTGCCAGCTCACAAGCTGCAACTAATGAAAAACTGTTTTTT. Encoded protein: CASSQAATNEKLFF. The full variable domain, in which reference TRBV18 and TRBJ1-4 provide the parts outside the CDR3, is NAGVMQNPRHLVRRRGQEARLRCSPMKGHSHVYWYRQLPEEGLKFMVYLQKENIIDESGMPKERFSAEFPKEGPSILRIQQVVRGDSAAYFCASSQAATNEKLFFGSGTQLSVL.

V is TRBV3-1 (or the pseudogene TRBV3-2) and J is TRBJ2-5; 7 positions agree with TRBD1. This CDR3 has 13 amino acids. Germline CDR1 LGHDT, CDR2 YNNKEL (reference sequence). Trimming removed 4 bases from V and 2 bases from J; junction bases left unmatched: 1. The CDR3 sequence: CASSRQGQETQYF. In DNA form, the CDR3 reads TGTGCCAGCAGCCGACAGGGTCAAGAGACCCAGTACTTC.

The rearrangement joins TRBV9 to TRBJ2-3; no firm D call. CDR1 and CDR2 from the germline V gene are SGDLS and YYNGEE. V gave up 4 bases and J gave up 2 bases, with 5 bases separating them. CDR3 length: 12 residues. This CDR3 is CASSPFTDTQYF. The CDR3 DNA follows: TGTGCCAGCAGCCCCTTCACAGATACGCAGTATTTT.